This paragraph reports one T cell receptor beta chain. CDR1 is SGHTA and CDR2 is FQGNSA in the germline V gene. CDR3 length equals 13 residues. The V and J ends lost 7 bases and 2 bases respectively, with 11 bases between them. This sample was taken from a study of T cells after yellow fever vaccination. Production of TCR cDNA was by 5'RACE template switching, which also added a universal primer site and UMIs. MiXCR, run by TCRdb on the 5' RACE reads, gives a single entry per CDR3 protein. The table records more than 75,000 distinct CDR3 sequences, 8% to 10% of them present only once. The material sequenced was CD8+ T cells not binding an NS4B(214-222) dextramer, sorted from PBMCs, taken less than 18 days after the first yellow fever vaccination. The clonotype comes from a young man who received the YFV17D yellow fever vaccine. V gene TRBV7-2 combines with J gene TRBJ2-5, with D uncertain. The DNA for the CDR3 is TGTGCCAGCACCCGGGTCCTGCAAGAGACCCAGTACTTC. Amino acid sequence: CASTRVLQETQYF.